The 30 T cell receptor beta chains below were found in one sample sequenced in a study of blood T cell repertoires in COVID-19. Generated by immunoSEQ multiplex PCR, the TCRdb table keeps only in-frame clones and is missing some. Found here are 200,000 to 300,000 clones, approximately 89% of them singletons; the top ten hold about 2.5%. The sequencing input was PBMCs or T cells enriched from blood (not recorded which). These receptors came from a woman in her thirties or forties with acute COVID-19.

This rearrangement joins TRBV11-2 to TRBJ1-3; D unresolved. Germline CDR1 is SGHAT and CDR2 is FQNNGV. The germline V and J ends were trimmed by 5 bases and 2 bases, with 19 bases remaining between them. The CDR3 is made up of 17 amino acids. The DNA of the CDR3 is TGTGCCAGCAGCCTCCGAAGTGGTCGGTTAACTGGAAACACCATATATTTT. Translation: CASSLRSGRLTGNTIYF.

The CDR3 region has the DNA TGTGCCAGCAGCTTGGACAGGGAACGAGGGGAGCTGTTTTTT. Translation: CASSLDRERGELFF. The V gene is TRBV2, the J gene TRBJ2-2; TRBD1 agrees at 8 bases. V was clipped by 6 bases and J by 8 bases; unmatched bases: 8. Germline assignment: CDR1 SNHLY and CDR2 FYNNEI. The CDR3 is 14 amino acids.

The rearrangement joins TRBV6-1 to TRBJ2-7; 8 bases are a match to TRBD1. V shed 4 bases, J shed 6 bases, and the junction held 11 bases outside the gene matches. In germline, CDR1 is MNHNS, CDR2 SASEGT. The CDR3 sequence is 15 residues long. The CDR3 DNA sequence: TGTGCCAGCAGTGTAGCCGGGACAGGTGCATCCGAGCAGTACGTC. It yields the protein CASSVAGTGASEQYV.

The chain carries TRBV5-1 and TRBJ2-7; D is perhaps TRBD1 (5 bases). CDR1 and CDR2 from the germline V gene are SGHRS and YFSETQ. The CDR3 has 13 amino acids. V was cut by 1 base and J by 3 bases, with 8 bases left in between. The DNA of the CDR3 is TGCGCCAGCAGCTTGACAGGCGACTACGAGCAGTACTTC. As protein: CASSLTGDYEQYF.

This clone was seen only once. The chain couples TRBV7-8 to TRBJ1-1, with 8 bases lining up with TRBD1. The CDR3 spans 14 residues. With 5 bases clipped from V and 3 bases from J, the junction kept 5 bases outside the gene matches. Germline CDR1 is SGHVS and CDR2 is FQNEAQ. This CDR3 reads CASSKTGDHTEAFF. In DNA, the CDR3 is TGTGCCAGCAGCAAGACAGGGGACCACACTGAAGCTTTCTTT.

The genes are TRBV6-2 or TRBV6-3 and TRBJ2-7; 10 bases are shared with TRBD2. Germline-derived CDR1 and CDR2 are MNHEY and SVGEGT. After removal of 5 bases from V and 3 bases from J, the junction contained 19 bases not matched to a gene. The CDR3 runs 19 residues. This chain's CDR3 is CASSPNPLSKRGGRYEQYF. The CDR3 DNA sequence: TGTGCCAGCAGTCCCAATCCTCTATCTAAGCGGGGGGGCCGCTACGAGCAGTACTTC.

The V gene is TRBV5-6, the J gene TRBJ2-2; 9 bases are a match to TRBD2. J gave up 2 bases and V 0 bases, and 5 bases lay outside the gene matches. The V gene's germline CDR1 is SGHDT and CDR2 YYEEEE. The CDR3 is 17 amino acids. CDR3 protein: CASSLVVSGRNTGELFF. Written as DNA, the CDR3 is TGTGCCAGCAGCTTGGTTGTTAGCGGGAGAAACACCGGGGAGCTGTTTTTT.

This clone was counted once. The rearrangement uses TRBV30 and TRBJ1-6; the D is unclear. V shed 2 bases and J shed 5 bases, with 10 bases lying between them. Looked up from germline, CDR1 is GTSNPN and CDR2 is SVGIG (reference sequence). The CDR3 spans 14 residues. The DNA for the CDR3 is TGTGCCTGGAGTTCGCCGACTAATAATTCACCCCTCCACTTT. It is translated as CAWSSPTNNSPLHF.

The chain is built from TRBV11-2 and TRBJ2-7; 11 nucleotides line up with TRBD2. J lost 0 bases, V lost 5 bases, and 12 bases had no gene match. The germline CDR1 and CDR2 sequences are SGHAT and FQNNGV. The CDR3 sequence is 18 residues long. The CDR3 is CASSNIPGTSGPSYEQYV. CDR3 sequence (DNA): TGTGCCAGCAGCAACATCCCCGGGACTAGCGGACCCTCCTACGAGCAGTACGTC.

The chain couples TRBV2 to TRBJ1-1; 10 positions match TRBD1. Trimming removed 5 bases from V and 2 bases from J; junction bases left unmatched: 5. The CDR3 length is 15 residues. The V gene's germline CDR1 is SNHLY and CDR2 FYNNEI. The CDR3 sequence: CASSRQGAGNTEAFF. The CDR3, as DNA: TGTGCCAGCAGTCGACAGGGGGCGGGAAACACTGAAGCTTTCTTT.

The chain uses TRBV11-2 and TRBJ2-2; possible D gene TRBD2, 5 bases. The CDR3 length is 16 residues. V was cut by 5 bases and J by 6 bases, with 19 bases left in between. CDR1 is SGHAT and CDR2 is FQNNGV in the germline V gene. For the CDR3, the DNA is TGTGCCAGCAGCCCCGGGGTCCTAGTTGCCGCCGGGGAGCTGTTTTTT. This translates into CASSPGVLVAAGELFF.

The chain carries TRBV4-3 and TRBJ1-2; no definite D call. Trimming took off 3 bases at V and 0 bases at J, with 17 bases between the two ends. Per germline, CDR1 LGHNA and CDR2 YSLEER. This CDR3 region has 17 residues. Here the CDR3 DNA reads TGCGCCAGCAGCCACAACCCAGACCAGCGAGCTAACTATGGCTACACCTTC. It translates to CASSHNPDQRANYGYTF.

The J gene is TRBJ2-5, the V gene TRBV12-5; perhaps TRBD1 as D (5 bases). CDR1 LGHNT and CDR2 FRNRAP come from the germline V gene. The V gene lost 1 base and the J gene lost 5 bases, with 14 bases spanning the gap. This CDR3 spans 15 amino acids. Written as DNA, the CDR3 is TGTGCTAGTGGTTTGGAAACAGGTCCGTCGGAGACCCAGTACTTC. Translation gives CASGLETGPSETQYF.

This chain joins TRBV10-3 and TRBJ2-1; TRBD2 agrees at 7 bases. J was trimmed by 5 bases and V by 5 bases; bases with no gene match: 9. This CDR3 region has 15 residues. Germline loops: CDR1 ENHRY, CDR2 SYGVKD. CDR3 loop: CAISQREALNNEQFF. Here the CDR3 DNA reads TGTGCCATCAGTCAACGGGAGGCCCTTAACAATGAGCAGTTCTTC.

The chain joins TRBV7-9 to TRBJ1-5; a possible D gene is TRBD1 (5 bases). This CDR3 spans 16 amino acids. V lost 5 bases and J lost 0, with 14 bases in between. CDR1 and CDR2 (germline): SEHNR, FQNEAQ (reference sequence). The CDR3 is CASSSDQGYSNQPQHF. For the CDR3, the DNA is TGTGCCAGCAGCAGTGACCAGGGCTATAGCAATCAGCCCCAGCATTTT.

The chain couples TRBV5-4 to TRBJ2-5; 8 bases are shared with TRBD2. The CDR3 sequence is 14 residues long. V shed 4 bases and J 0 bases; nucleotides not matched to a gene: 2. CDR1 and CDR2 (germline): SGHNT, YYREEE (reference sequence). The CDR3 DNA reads TGTGCCAGCAGCCGGGGGGGGGACCAAGAGACCCAGTACTTC. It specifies CASSRGGDQETQYF.

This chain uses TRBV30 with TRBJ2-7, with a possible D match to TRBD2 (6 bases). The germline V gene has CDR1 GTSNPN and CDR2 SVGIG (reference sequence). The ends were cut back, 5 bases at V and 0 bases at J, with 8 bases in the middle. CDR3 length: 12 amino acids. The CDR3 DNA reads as TGTGCCTGGGGGGGGAGCTCCTACGAGCAGTACTTC. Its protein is CAWGGSSYEQYF.

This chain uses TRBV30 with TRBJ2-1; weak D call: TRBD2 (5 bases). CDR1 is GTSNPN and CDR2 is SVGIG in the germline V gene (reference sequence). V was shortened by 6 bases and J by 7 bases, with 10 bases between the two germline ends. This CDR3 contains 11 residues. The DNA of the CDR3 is TGTGCCTGCGTGGGCGGGAATGAGCAGTTCTTC. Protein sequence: CACVGGNEQFF.

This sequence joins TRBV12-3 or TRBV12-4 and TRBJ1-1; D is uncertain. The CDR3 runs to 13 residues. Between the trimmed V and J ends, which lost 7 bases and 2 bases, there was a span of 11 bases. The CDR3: CASTIGGNTEAFF. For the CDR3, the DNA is TGTGCCAGCACAATCGGAGGAAACACTGAAGCTTTCTTT.

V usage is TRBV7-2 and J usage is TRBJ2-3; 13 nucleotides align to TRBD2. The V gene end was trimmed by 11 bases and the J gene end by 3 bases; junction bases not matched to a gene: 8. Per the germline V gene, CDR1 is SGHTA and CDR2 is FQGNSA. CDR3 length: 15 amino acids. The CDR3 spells CASRTSGGRTDTQYF. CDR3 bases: TGTGCCTCACGGACTAGCGGGGGAAGGACAGATACGCAGTATTTT.

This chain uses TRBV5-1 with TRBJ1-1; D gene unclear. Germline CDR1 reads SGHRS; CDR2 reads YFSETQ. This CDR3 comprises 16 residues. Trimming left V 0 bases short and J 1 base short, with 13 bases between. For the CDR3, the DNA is TGCGCCAGCAGCTTGGAATCCCATCGGGGGAACACTGAAGCTTTCTTT. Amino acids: CASSLESHRGNTEAFF.

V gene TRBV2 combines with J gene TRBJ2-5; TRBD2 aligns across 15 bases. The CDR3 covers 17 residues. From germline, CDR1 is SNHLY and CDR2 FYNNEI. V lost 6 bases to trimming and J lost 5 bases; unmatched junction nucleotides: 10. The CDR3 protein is CASRVRTSGRAGETQYF. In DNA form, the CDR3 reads TGTGCCAGCAGGGTCCGGACTAGCGGGAGGGCAGGGGAGACCCAGTACTTC.

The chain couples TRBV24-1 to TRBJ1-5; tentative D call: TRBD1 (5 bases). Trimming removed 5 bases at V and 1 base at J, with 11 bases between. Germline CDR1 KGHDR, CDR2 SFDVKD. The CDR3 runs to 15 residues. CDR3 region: CATSAGGRSNQPQHF. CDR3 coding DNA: TGTGCCACCAGTGCGGGGGGTCGCAGCAATCAGCCCCAGCATTTT.

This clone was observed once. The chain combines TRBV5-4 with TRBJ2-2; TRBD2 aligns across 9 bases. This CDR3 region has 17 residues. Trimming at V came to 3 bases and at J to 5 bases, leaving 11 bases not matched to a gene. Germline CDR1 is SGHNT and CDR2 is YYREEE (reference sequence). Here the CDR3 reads CASSWGSLAGSTGELFF. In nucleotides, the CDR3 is TGTGCCAGCAGCTGGGGCTCGCTAGCGGGATCGACCGGGGAGCTGTTTTTT.

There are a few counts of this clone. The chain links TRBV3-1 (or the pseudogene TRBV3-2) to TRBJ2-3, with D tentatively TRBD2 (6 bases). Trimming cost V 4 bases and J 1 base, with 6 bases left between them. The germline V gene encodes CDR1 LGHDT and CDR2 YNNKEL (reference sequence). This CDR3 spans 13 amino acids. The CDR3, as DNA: TGTGCCAGCAGCCTAGCGGGCACAGATACGCAGTATTTT. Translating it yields CASSLAGTDTQYF.

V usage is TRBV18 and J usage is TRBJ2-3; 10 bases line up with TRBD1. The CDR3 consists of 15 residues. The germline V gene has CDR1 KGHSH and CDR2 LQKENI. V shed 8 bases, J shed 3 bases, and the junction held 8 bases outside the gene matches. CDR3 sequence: CASVTTGGSTDTQYF. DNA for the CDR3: TGTGCCAGCGTAACGACAGGGGGCAGTACAGATACGCAGTATTTT.

The CDR3 loop reads CASSYSTGLVDDTQYF. CDR3 bases: TGTGCCAGCAGTTACTCCACGGGACTAGTCGACGATACGCAGTATTTT. The chain employs TRBV6-5 and TRBJ2-3; 8 bases match TRBD2. Germline V lookup: CDR1 MNHEY, CDR2 SVGAGI. Trimming removed 0 bases from V and 6 bases from J; junction bases left unmatched: 8. The CDR3 has 16 residues.

CDR3 DNA sequence: TGTGCCAGCAGTGTCCAGGAGACAGAAGAGACCCAGTACTTC. Translated, it gives CASSVQETEETQYF. This chain joins TRBV25-1 and TRBJ2-5, with D possibly being TRBD1 (5 bases). V lost 4 bases, J lost 3 bases, and 12 bases lay in between. The CDR3 spans 14 residues. The germline gives CDR1 MGHDK, CDR2 SYGVNS.

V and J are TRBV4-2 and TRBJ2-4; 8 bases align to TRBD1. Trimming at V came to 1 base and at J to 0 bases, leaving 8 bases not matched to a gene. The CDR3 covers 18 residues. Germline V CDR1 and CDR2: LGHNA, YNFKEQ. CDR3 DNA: TGTGCCAGCAGCCAAGGCCAGGGGGCAATCATAGCCAAAAACATTCAGTACTTC. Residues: CASSQGQGAIIAKNIQYF.

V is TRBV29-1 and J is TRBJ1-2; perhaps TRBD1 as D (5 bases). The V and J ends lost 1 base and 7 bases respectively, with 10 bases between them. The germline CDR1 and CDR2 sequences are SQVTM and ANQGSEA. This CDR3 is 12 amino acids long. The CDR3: CSVEGRGPGYTF. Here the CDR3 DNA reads TGCAGCGTTGAAGGGAGGGGACCTGGCTACACCTTC.